A selection of T cell receptor beta chains follows, all from one sample in a study of response to subunit inactivated influenza vaccine. MiXCR, applied by TCRdb to the RT-PCR reads, yields one record per CDR3 protein. Among more than 700,000 distinct CDR3 sequences listed, approximately 21% were seen once. Sequences were derived from PBMCs from blood, sampled less than 6 days after vaccination. All receptors come from a man aged 45-65 years who received an inactivated influenza vaccine. Both conserved end residues are part of each CDR3. The D gene is left open where the match is weak. For some rows the clone size is stated as once, few or many, or as a class when expanded; others skip it.

TRBD2	TRBV29-1	TRBJ2-3	NA	CSVDGTSGSISTDTQYF	TGCAGCGTTGACGGGACTAGCGGGAGCATTAGCACAGATACGCAGTATTTT
TRBD2	TRBV7-6	TRBJ2-1	NA	CASSLEVPVGLAGAAEQFF	TGTGCCAGCAGCTTAGAGGTCCCGGTCGGACTAGCGGGAGCTGCTGAGCAGTTCTTC
NA	TRBV6-5	TRBJ1-6	NA	CASSYSEGRGSPLHF	TGTGCCAGCAGTTACTCGGAGGGAAGGGGATCACCCCTCCACTTT
TRBD2	TRBV9	TRBJ2-1	NA	CASGVGGSGAYNEQFF	TGTGCCAGCGGCGTAGGCGGGAGTGGGGCCTACAATGAGCAGTTCTTC
NA	TRBV9	TRBJ2-3	many	CASSVEGGDTQYF	TGTGCCAGCAGCGTAGAGGGTGGAGATACGCAGTATTTT
NA	TRBV21-1	TRBJ2-7	NA	CASSKYGARRRPASYEQYF	TGTGCCAGCAGCAAATATGGGGCAAGAAGAAGGCCGGCCTCCTACGAGCAGTACTTC
NA	TRBV3-1	TRBJ2-1	few	CASSQRRDPQFF	TGTGCCAGCAGCCAAAGACGGGATCCGCAGTTCTTC
TRBD2	TRBV7-3	TRBJ2-1	few	CASSLTSGTHNEQFF	TGTGCCAGCAGCTTAACTAGCGGGACCCACAATGAGCAGTTCTTC
NA	TRBV18	TRBJ2-1	NA	CASSPQSRQLSYNEQFF	TGTGCCAGCTCACCACAATCAAGGCAGCTCTCCTACAATGAGCAGTTCTTC
NA	TRBV29-1	TRBJ2-3	NA	CSVEQDLATQYF	TGCAGCGTTGAACAGGATCTAGCGACGCAGTATTTT
NA	TRBV20-1	TRBJ1-5	few	CSARGCNQPQHF	TGCAGTGCTAGGGGTTGCAATCAGCCCCAGCATTTT
NA	TRBV20-1	TRBJ2-5	NA	CSARLPRRETQYF	TGCAGTGCTAGGCTTCCGCGCAGAGAGACCCAGTACTTC
NA	TRBV29-1	TRBJ1-4	few	CSVARSTNEKLFF	TGCAGCGTGGCCCGCTCAACTAATGAAAAACTGTTTTTT
NA	TRBV5-5	TRBJ2-5	few	CASSKTVQETQYF	TGTGCCAGCAGCAAGACAGTCCAAGAGACCCAGTACTTC
NA	TRBV15	TRBJ2-5	few	CATSRDIWRAQETQYF	TGTGCCACCAGCAGAGATATTTGGCGGGCTCAAGAGACCCAGTACTTC
NA	TRBV4-3	TRBJ2-1	NA	CASSLGHVDNEQFF	TGCGCCAGCAGTCTCGGACACGTAGACAATGAGCAGTTCTTC
TRBD1	TRBV10-3	TRBJ1-1	few	CANTRDRDTEAFF	TGTGCCAACACCCGGGACAGGGACACTGAAGCTTTCTTT
NA	TRBV5-1	TRBJ2-1	many	CASSPEGHEQFF	TGCGCCAGCAGCCCGGAGGGGCATGAGCAGTTCTTC
TRBD1	TRBV29-1	TRBJ2-5	NA	CSVGPRTGGVGTQYF	TGCAGCGTTGGGCCCCGGACAGGGGGTGTCGGGACCCAGTACTTC
TRBD2	TRBV6-2/TRBV6-3	TRBJ2-3	NA	CASRNSGSAADTQYF	TGTGCCAGCAGAAATAGCGGGAGTGCGGCAGATACGCAGTATTTT
NA	TRBV5-6	TRBJ2-5	few	CASSLVQEGETQYF	TGTGCCAGCAGCTTGGTACAGGAAGGGGAGACCCAGTACTTC
NA	TRBV4-1	TRBJ1-6	NA	CASSQEFYGGRGNSPLHF	TGCGCCAGCAGCCAAGAGTTTTACGGGGGGCGCGGTAATTCACCCCTCCACTTT
TRBD1	TRBV2	TRBJ2-3	NA	CASMDGRWDRGTDTQYF	TGTGCCAGCATGGACGGTCGTTGGGACAGGGGGACAGATACGCAGTATTTT
NA	TRBV7-6	TRBJ2-3	NA	CASSLAASVDTQYF	TGTGCCAGCAGCTTAGCTGCCAGCGTGGATACGCAGTATTTT
NA	TRBV12-3/TRBV12-4	TRBJ1-4	NA	CASSLSTDYSTNEKLFF	TGTGCCAGCAGTTTGAGCACGGATTATTCAACTAATGAAAAACTGTTTTTT
NA	TRBV5-1	TRBJ2-5	many	CASRESQETQYF	TGCGCCAGCCGAGAATCCCAAGAGACCCAGTACTTC
NA	TRBV6-1	TRBJ2-2	NA	CASMGPQAGELFF	TGTGCCAGCATGGGGCCACAAGCCGGGGAGCTGTTTTTT
NA	TRBV18	TRBJ1-2	few	CASSPPNTNYGYTF	TGTGCCAGCTCACCACCGAATACTAACTATGGCTACACCTTC
TRBD1	TRBV29-1	TRBJ1-2	NA	CSVDPGQGGLDYGYTF	TGCAGCGTTGACCCGGGACAGGGAGGATTGGACTATGGCTACACCTTC
NA	TRBV3-1	TRBJ2-3	once	CASSQVSVDHTQYF	TGTGCCAGCAGCCAAGTTAGTGTGGACCATACGCAGTATTTT
NA	TRBV2	TRBJ2-3	NA	CASSERVTADTQYF	TGTGCCAGCAGTGAGAGGGTGACGGCAGATACGCAGTATTTT
NA	TRBV2	TRBJ2-6	NA	CASLGDGANVLTF	TGTGCCAGCTTGGGGGATGGGGCCAACGTCCTGACTTTC
TRBD2	TRBV7-2	TRBJ2-7	NA	CASSNSGGDEQYF	TGTGCCAGCAGTAATAGCGGGGGGGACGAGCAGTACTTC
NA	TRBV12-3/TRBV12-4	TRBJ1-3	few	CASGYRAGNTIYF	TGTGCCAGCGGGTACAGGGCTGGAAACACCATATATTTT
NA	TRBV28	TRBJ1-1	many	CASSQVVGMNTEAFF	TGTGCCAGCAGTCAGGTGGTGGGAATGAACACTGAAGCTTTCTTT
TRBD1	TRBV5-1	TRBJ2-5	NA	CASSLVTGSQETQYF	TGCGCCAGCAGCTTGGTGACAGGGAGCCAAGAGACCCAGTACTTC
NA	TRBV27	TRBJ2-1	many	CASSPWGGYEQFF	TGTGCCAGCAGTCCTTGGGGCGGGTATGAGCAGTTCTTC
NA	TRBV18	TRBJ2-5	NA	CASSPPDEETQYF	TGTGCCAGCTCACCACCGGATGAGGAGACCCAGTACTTC
TRBD1	TRBV24-1	TRBJ2-5	few	CATSDLGQGAETQYF	TGTGCCACCAGTGACCTGGGACAGGGGGCAGAGACCCAGTACTTC
TRBD1	TRBV20-1	TRBJ2-7	NA	CSAKQGFYEQYF	TGCAGTGCTAAACAGGGGTTCTACGAGCAGTACTTC
TRBD2	TRBV13	TRBJ2-1	NA	CASSLGRGNYNEQFF	TGTGCCAGCAGCTTAGGGCGGGGGAACTACAATGAGCAGTTCTTC
NA	TRBV27	TRBJ2-7	NA	CASSLSRGAEQYF	TGTGCCAGCAGTTTATCTCGCGGGGCCGAGCAGTACTTC